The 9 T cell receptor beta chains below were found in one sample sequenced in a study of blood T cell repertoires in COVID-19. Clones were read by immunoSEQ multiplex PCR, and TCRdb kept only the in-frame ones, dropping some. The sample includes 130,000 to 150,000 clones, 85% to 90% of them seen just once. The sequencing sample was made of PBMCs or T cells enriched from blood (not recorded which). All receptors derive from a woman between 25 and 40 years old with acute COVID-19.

The CDR3, as DNA: TGTGCCAGTAGTCCTGAGATTATGAACACTGAAGCTTTCTTT. As protein: CASSPEIMNTEAFF. The rearrangement joins TRBV19 to TRBJ1-1; D is unresolved. V was clipped by 5 bases and J by 0 bases, with 10 bases between them. This CDR3 comprises 14 residues. Germline CDR1 LNHDA, CDR2 SQIVND (reference sequence).

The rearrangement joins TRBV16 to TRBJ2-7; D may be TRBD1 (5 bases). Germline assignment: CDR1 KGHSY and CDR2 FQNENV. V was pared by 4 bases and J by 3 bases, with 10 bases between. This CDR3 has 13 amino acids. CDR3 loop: CASSLDRSYEQYF. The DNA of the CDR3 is TGTGCCAGCAGCCTCGACAGAAGCTACGAGCAGTACTTC.

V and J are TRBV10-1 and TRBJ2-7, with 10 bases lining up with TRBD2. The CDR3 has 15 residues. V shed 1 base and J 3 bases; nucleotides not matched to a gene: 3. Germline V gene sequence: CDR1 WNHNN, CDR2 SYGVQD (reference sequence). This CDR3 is CASSEFTSGDYEQYF. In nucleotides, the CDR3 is TGCGCCAGCAGTGAGTTCACTAGCGGGGACTACGAGCAGTACTTC.

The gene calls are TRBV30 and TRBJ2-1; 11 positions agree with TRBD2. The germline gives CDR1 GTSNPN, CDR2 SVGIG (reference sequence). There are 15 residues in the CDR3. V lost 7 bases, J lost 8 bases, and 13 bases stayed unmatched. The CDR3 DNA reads TGTGCCTTCACGAGAAGTAGCGGGAGGGCCGATGAGCAGTTCTTC. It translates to CAFTRSSGRADEQFF. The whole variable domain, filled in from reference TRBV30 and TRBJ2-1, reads SQTIHQWPATLVQPVGSPLSLECTVEGTSNPNLYWYRQAAGRGLQLLFYSVGIGQISSEVPQNLSASRPQDRQFILSSKKLLLSDSGFYLCAFTRSSGRADEQFFGPGTRLTVL.

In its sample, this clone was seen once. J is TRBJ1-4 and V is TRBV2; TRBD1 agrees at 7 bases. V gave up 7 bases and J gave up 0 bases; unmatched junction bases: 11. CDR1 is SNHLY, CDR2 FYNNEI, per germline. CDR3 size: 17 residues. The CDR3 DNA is TGTGCCAGCACCCGCCAGCGACAGGGAGCAACTAATGAAAAACTGTTTTTT. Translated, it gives CASTRQRQGATNEKLFF.

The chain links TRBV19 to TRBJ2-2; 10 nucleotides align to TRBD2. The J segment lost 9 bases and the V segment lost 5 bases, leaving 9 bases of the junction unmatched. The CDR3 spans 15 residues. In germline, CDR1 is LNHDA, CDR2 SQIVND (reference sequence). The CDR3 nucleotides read TGTGCCAGTAGTCAGGCTAGCGGGAGTCTCTGGGAGCTGTTTTTT. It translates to CASSQASGSLWELFF.

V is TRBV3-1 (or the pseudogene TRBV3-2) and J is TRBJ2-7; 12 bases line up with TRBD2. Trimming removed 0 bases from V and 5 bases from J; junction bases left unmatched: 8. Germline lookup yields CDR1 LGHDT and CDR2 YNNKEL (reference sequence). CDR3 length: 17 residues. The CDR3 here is CASSQDWASGRVHEQYF. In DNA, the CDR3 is TGTGCCAGCAGCCAAGATTGGGCTAGCGGGAGGGTCCACGAGCAGTACTTC.

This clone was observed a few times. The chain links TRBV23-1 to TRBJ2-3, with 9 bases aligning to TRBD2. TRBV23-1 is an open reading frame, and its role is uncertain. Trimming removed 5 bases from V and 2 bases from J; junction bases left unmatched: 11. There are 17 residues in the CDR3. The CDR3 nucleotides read TGCGCCAGCAGTAGAGGGGAGACTAGCGGCCCCACAGATACGCAGTATTTT. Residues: CASSRGETSGPTDTQYF.

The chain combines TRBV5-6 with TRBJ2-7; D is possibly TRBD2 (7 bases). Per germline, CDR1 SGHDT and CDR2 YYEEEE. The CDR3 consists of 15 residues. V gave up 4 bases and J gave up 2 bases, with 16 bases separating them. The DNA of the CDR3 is TGTGCCAGCAGCCCGGGGGGCAGGGGAACCTACGAGCAGTACTTC. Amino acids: CASSPGGRGTYEQYF.